This TCR beta chain was identified in a study of CD8 T cells in Susac syndrome (dated by TCRdb to about 2019). At the level of the whole study: The study used repertoire sequencing to test whether antigen drove CD8+ T cell activation and differentiation in Susac syndrome.

RNA was extracted using the RNeasy kit, and about 0.5 to 1 ug of the RNA was reverse transcribed with random hexamers. TCR beta CDR3 regions were amplified with the immunoSEQ multiplex PCR assay covering 54 Vbeta and 13 Jbeta segments. Bias from PCR amplification was corrected by using a synthetic template baseline for primer optimization and for computational correction. On the study's bioinformatics: Reads were annotated to V, D and J genes per IMGT and analyzed with immunoSEQ Analyzer, keeping only productive sequences. Clonality was calculated as one minus the Shannon entropy normalized by log2 of the number of productive unique sequences. For each patient and control, public and private clones were evaluated among the 100 most prevalent clones. Susac-specific clones were defined as absent from healthy and MS cohorts, 800 to 1,200 published viral clones and other ImmuneACCESS disease sequences. TCRdb reanalyzed the raw reads on its own, using fastp at Q25 for trimming and MiXCR for clone calling, and kept in-frame beta chains. Each entry is one CDR3 protein sequence, shown with its most common DNA and genes. The V and J calls, along with clone size, are taken from TCRdb and not from the paper's own processing. This sample has about 210,000 distinct CDR3 sequences in its table, and nearly 97% of those were observed once. 0.095% of the sample is held by the ten biggest clonotypes.

On this clonotype: Its target antigen remains unknown. The record has no base qualities; no much larger clone is one base away.

The CDR3, from cysteine to phenylalanine, totals 14 residues. Just the 42-base CDR3 DNA is kept, in frame starting at base 1. The germline V gene (reference sequence) yields MNHEY for CDR1 and SMNVEV for CDR2. Germline trimming: 6 bases from V, 2 bases from J; junction bases outside gene matches: 4. Peripheral blood CD8+ and CD4+ T cells from healthy donors, Susac syndrome patients and multiple sclerosis patients were profiled by high-throughput TCR beta sequencing. The multiple sclerosis controls were treatment-naive patients who had stable or active relapsing-remitting disease and met the revised McDonald criteria. Bulk CD8+ and CD4+ T cells were purified magnetically by negative isolation, whereas CD8+ TEMRA cells were enriched by FACS. Blood was drawn into EDTA tubes, processed within 24 hours, and PBMCs were isolated by density gradient centrifugation. PBMCs intended for TCR sequencing were cryopreserved in liquid nitrogen and were subsequently thawed in a 37 degrees C water bath. The sorted or isolated CD4+, CD8+ and CD8+ TEMRA cells reached a purity of at least 90%.

Here is what the overall study found, with its caveats: The number of individuals in the TCR sequencing and HLA analysis was acknowledged as relatively small.

Sequencing was carried out using CD4+ T cells from PBMCs. This TCR derives from a human donor with multiple sclerosis. The chain uses TRBV27 and TRBJ1-1, with 9 bases aligning to TRBD1. The CDR3 here reads CASSADRGNTEAFF. The base sequence is TGTGCCAGCAGCGCGGACAGGGGAAACACTGAAGCTTTCTTT.